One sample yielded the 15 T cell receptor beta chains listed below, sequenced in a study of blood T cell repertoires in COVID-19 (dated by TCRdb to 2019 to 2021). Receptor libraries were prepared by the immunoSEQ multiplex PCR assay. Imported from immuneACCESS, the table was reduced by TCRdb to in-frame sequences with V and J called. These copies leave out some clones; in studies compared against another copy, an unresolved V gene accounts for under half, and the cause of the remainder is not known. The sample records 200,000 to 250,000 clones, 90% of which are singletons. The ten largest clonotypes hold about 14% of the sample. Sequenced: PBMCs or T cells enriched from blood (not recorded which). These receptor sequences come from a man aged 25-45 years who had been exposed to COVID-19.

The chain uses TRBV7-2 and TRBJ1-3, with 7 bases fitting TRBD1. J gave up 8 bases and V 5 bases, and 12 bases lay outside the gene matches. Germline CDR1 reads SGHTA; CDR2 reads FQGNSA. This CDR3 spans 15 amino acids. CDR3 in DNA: TGTGCCAGCAGCCCCCACAGGGGCGGTTGGGACACCATATATTTT. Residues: CASSPHRGGWDTIYF.

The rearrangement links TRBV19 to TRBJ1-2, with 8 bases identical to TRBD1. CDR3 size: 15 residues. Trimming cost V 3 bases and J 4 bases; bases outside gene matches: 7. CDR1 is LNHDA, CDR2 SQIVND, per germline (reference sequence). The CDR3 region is CASSIDRGRSYGYTF. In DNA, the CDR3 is TGTGCCAGTAGTATCGACAGGGGCAGATCCTATGGCTACACCTTC. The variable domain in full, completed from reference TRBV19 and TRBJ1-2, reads DGGITQSPKYLFRKEGQNVTLSCEQNLNHDAMYWYRQDPGQGLRLIYYSQIVNDFQKGDIAEGYSVSREKKESFPLTVTSAQKNPTAFYLCASSIDRGRSYGYTFGSGTRLTVV.

CDR3 sequence: CASSQDVMGELSSGNTIYF. CDR3 bases: TGTGCCAGCAGCCAAGATGTTATGGGAGAACTCAGCTCTGGAAACACCATATATTTT. The chain is built from TRBV4-2 and TRBJ1-3; D is uncertain. Trimming stripped 0 bases from V and 0 bases from J, with 18 bases between. This CDR3 region has 19 residues. Germline V lookup: CDR1 LGHNA, CDR2 YNFKEQ.

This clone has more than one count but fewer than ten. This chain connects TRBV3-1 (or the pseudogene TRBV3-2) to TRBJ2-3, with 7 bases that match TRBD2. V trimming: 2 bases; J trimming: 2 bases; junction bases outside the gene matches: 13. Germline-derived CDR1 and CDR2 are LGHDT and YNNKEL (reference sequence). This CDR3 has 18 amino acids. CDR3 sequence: CASSQPSRTRDYTDTQYF. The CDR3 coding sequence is TGTGCCAGCAGCCAACCGAGTAGGACTAGGGATTACACAGATACGCAGTATTTT.

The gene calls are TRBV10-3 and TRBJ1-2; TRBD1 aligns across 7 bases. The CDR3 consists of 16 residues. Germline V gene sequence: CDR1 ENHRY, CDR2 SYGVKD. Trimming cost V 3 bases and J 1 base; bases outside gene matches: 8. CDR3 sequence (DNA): TGTGCCATCAGTGAATGGGGGACAGATTATAACTATGGCTACACCTTC. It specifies CAISEWGTDYNYGYTF.

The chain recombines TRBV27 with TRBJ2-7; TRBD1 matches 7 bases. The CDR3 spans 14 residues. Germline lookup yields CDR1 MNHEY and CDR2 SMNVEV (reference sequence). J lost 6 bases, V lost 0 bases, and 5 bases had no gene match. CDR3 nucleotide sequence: TGTGCCAGCAGTTTATCGGGGACAGTCTCCGAGCAGTACTTC. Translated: CASSLSGTVSEQYF.

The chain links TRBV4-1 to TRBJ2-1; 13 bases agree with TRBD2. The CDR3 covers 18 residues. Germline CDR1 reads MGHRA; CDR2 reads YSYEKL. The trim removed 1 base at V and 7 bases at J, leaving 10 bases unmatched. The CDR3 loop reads CASSQGGLAGRDGNEQFF. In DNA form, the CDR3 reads TGCGCCAGCAGCCAAGGGGGACTAGCGGGAAGGGATGGGAATGAGCAGTTCTTC.

As DNA, the CDR3 is TGTGCCAGCAGTTCACCCCAGGGACTAGCGGGGCCCAGGGGCATCAATGAGCAGTTCTTC. The encoded protein is CASSSPQGLAGPRGINEQFF. This chain uses TRBV6-2 or TRBV6-3 with TRBJ2-1; 13 nucleotides line up with TRBD2. This CDR3 is built from 20 residues. The V gene's germline CDR1 is MNHEY and CDR2 SVGEGT. The trim removed 4 bases at V and 6 bases at J, leaving 18 bases unmatched.

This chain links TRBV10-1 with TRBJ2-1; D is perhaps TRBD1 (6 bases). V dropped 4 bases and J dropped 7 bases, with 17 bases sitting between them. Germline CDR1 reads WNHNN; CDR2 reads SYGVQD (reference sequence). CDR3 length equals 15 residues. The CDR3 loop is CASSGVGAGENEQFF. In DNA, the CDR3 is TGCGCCAGCAGTGGAGTAGGGGCAGGGGAAAATGAGCAGTTCTTC.

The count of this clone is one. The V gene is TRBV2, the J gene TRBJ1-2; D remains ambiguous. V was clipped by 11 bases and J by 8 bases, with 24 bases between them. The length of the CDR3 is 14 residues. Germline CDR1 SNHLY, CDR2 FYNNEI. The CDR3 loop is CAGGRVSTLGGYTF. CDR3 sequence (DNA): TGTGCCGGAGGACGAGTTTCCACATTGGGGGGCTACACCTTC.

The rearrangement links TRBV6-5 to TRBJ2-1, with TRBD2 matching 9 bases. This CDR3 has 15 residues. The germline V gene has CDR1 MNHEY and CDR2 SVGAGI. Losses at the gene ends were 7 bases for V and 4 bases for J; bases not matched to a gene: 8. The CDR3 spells CASTLVAGGYNEQFF. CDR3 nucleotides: TGTGCCAGCACCCTAGTTGCGGGGGGGTACAATGAGCAGTTCTTC.

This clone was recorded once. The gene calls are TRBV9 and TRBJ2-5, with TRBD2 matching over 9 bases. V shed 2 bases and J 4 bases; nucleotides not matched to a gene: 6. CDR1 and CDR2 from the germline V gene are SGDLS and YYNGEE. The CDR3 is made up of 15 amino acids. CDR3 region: CASSVERGVGETQYF. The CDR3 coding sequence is TGTGCCAGCAGCGTGGAGCGGGGGGTCGGAGAGACCCAGTACTTC.

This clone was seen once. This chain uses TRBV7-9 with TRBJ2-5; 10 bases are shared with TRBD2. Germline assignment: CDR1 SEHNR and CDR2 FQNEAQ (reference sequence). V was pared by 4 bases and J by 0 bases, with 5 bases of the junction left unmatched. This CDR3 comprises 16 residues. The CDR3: CASSSSGGVYQETQYF. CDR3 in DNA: TGTGCCAGCAGCTCCAGCGGGGGGGTCTACCAAGAGACCCAGTACTTC.

The CDR3: CASSSGGAYEQYF. In nucleotides, the CDR3 is TGTGCCAGTAGTAGCGGGGGAGCCTACGAGCAGTACTTC. The chain has TRBV19 and TRBJ2-7, with 7 bases matching TRBD2. The V and J ends lost 4 bases and 2 bases, in that order; junction bases with no gene match: 2. Germline CDR1 LNHDA, CDR2 SQIVND (reference sequence). The length of the CDR3 is 13 residues. The full variable domain, its missing parts supplied by reference TRBV19 and TRBJ2-7, is DGGITQSPKYLFRKEGQNVTLSCEQNLNHDAMYWYRQDPGQGLRLIYYSQIVNDFQKGDIAEGYSVSREKKESFPLTVTSAQKNPTAFYLCASSSGGAYEQYFGPGTRLTVT.

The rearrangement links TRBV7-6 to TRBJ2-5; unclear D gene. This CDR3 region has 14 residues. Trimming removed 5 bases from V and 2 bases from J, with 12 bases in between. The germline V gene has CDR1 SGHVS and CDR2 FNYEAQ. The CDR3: CASSSSRYQETQYF. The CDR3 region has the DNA TGTGCCAGCAGCAGTTCTAGATATCAAGAGACCCAGTACTTC.